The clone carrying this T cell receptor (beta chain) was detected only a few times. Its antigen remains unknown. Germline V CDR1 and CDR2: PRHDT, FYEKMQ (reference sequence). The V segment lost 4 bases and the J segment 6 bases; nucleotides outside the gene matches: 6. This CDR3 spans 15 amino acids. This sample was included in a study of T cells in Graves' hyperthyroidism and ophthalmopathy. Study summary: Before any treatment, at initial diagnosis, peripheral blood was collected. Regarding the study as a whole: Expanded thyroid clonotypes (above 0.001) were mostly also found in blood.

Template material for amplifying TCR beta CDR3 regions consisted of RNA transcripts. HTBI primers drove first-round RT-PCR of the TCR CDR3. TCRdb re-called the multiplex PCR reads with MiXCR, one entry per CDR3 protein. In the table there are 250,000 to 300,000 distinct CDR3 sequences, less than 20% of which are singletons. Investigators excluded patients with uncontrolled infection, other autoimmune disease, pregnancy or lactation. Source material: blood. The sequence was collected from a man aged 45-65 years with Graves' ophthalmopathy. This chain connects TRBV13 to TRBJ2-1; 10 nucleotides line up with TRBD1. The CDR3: CASSWPGQGSNEQFF. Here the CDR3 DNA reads TGTGCCAGCAGCTGGCCGGGACAGGGGTCCAATGAGCAGTTCTTC.